This T cell receptor beta chain was recorded in a study of OX40 agonist ivuxolimab in advanced cancers. TCRdb keeps only in-frame clones here, not all; method: immunoSEQ multiplex PCR. The data show some 70,000 clones, roughly 87% seen once. Germline trimming cut 5 bases from V and 6 bases from J; bases unmatched to any gene: 6. The V gene's germline CDR1 is SNHLY and CDR2 FYNNEI. The CDR3 covers 15 residues. The material was CD4+ or CD8+ T cells sorted from blood, obtained in a trial of the OX40 agonist ivuxolimab. V usage is TRBV2 and J usage is TRBJ2-1, with 11 bases lining up with TRBD2. The receptor was isolated from an adult with an advanced solid tumor such as melanoma, head and neck, liver or kidney cancer. The CDR3: CASSKLAGEANEQFF. The DNA of the CDR3 is TGTGCCAGCAGTAAACTAGCGGGAGAGGCCAATGAGCAGTTCTTC. The whole variable domain, remainder taken from reference TRBV2 and TRBJ2-1, is EPEVTQTPSHQVTQMGQEVILRCVPISNHLYFYWYRQILGQKVEFLVSFYNNEISEKSEIFDDQFSVERPDGSNFTLKIRSTKLEDSAMYFCASSKLAGEANEQFFGPGTRLTVL.